The clone carrying this TCR beta chain was found once. This entry belongs to a study of cytomegalovirus exposure and HLA in healthy donors. The study ran its PCR with 60 Vbeta and 13 Jbeta primers. Method: immunoSEQ multiplex PCR; TCRdb's copy keeps in-frame clones and lacks some. The data hold about 83,000 clones, with 75% to 85% observed a single time. Germline loops: CDR1 SGHRS, CDR2 YFSETQ. The CDR3 consists of 14 residues. V dropped 4 bases and J dropped 8 bases, with 15 bases sitting between them. The chain links TRBV5-1 to TRBJ1-4; D is undetermined. This TCR came from a woman aged 25-40 years in good health and CMV-seronegative. Material: PBMCs. CDR3 protein: CASSAAGSGEKLFF. The CDR3 bases are TGCGCCAGCAGCGCCGCGGGTAGTGGGGAAAAACTGTTTTTT. Full variable domain (remainder filled in from reference TRBV5-1 and TRBJ1-4): KAGVTQTPRYLIKTRGQQVTLSCSPISGHRSVSWYQQTPGQGLQFLFEYFSETQRNKGNFPGRFSGRQFSNSRSEMNVSTLELGDSALYLCASSAAGSGEKLFFGSGTQLSVL.